The present T cell receptor (beta chain) was sequenced within a study of blood T cell repertoires in COVID-19. Study in general: Acute-phase and convalescent COVID-19 samples originated in the United States, Italy and Spain. From T cells, B-cell-depleted T cells, or PBMCs came the material, which was cDNA or gDNA.

Looked up from germline, CDR1 is LNHDA and CDR2 is SQIVND (reference sequence). This CDR3 is built from 15 residues. The J segment lost 7 bases and the V segment lost 5 bases, leaving 11 bases of the junction unmatched. In the source study's methods: Estimated nucleated cell counts came from reference gene primer amplification. Sequenced by immunoSEQ multiplex PCR; TCRdb stores in-frame clones only, minus some. V, J and clone size reflect that table, while D and trimming were determined from the DNA. Of about 170,000 clones in the sample, approximately 81% were seen once. The V call is TRBV19, the J call TRBJ1-1; 9 bases align to TRBD1. This TCR was recovered from a young man with active or convalescent COVID-19. Sequenced: peripheral blood. CDR3 nucleotides: TGTGCCAGTAGTCCATACAGGGGGCGACTCGTTGAAGCTTTCTTT. Its protein product is CASSPYRGRLVEAFF.